The present entry profiles one T cell receptor (beta chain) with its context. This sample is part of a study of T cells after yellow fever vaccination. TCRdb used MiXCR to reprocess the 5' RACE reads, holding one entry per CDR3 protein. The table shows nearly 350,000 distinct CDR3 sequences, with 7% to 9% occurring only once. This specimen was PBMCs, taken roughly seven weeks after the first yellow fever vaccination. This clonotype was sampled from a man younger than 35 who received the YFV17D yellow fever vaccine.

CDR3: CASSFRDGPQHF. CDR3 in DNA: TGTGCCAGCAGCTTTAGGGACGGGCCCCAGCATTTT. The rearrangement joins TRBV7-2 to TRBJ1-5, with TRBD1 as a possible D gene (5 bases). The V and J ends lost 3 bases and 9 bases respectively, with 9 bases between them. The CDR3 has 12 residues. Germline V gives CDR1 SGHTA, CDR2 FQGNSA.